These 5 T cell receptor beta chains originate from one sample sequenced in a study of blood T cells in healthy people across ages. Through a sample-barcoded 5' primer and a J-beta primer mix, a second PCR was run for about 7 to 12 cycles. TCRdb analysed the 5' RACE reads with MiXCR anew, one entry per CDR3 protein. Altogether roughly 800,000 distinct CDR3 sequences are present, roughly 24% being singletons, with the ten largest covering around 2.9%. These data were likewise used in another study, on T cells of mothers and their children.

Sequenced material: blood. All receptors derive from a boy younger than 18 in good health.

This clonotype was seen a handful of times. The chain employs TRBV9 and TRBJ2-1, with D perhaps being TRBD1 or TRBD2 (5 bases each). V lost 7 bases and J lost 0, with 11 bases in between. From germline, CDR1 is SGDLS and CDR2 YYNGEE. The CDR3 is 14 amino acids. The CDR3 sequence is CASGGFTSYNEQFF. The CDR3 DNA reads TGTGCCAGCGGGGGTTTTACCTCCTACAATGAGCAGTTCTTC.

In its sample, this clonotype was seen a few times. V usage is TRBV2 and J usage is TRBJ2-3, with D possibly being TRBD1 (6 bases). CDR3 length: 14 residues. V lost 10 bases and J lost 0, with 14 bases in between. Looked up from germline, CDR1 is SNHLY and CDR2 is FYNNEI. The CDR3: CANKLGASTDTQYF. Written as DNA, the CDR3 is TGTGCCAACAAGCTGGGGGCTAGCACAGATACGCAGTATTTT.

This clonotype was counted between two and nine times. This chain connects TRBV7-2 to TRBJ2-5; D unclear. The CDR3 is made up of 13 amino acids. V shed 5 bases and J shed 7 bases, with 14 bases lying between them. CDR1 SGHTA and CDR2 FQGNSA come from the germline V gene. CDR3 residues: CASSPQYEGTQYF. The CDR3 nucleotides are TGTGCCAGCAGCCCACAATATGAAGGGACCCAGTACTTC.

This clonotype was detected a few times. The CDR3, as DNA: TGTGCCAGCAGTACCGTTATGAACACTGAAGCTTTCTTT. Translation: CASSTVMNTEAFF. The chain recombines TRBV7-9 with TRBJ1-1; unclear D gene. Trimming took off 6 bases at V and 0 bases at J, with 8 bases between the two ends. Germline V lookup: CDR1 SEHNR, CDR2 FQNEAQ (reference sequence). The CDR3 totals 13 residues. The complete variable domain, with remaining parts taken from reference TRBV7-9 and TRBJ1-1, reads DTGVSQNPRHKITKRGQNVTFRCDPISEHNRLYWYRQTLGQGPEFLTYFQNEAQLEKSRLLSDRFSAERPKGSFSTLEIQRTEQGDSAMYLCASSTVMNTEAFFGQGTRLTVV.

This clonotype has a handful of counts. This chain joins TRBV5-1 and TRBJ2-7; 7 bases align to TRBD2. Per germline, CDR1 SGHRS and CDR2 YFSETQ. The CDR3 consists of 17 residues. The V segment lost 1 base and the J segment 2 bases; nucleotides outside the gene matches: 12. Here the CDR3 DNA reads TGCGCCAGCAGCTTGACCCTTCTGCTAGCGGCACCCTACGAGCAGTACTTC. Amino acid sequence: CASSLTLLLAAPYEQYF.